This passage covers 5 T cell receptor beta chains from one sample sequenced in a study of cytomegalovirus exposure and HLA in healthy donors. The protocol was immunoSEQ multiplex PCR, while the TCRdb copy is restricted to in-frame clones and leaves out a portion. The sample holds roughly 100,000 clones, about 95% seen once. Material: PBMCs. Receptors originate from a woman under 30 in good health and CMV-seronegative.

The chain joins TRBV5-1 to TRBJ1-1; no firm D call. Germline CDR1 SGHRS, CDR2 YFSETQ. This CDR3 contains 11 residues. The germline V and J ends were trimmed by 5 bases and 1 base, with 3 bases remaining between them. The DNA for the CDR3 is TGCGCCAGCAGTAAGAACACTGAAGCTTTCTTT. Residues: CASSKNTEAFF.

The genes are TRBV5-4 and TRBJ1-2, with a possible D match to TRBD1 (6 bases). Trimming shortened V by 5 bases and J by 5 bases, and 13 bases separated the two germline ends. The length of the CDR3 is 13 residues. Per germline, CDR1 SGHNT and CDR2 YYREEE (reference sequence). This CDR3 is CASSIGGGYGYTF. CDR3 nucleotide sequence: TGTGCCAGCAGTATAGGGGGAGGGTATGGCTACACCTTC. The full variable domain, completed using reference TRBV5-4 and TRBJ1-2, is ETGVTQSPTHLIKTRGQQVTLRCSSQSGHNTVSWYQQALGQGPQFIFQYYREEENGRGNFPPRFSGLQFPNYSSELNVNALELDDSALYLCASSIGGGYGYTFGSGTRLTVV.

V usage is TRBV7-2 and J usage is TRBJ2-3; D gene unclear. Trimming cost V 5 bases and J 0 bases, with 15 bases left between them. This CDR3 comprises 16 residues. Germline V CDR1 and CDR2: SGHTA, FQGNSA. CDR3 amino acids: CASSPFGGSSTDTQYF. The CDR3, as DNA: TGTGCCAGCAGCCCCTTTGGCGGATCTAGCACAGATACGCAGTATTTT.

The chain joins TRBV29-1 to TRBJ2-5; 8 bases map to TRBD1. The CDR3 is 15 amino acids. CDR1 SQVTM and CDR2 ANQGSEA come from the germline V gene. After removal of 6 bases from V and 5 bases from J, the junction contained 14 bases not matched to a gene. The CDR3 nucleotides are TGCAGCGTCTCCCTCGACAGGGGAGGAGGGGAGACCCAGTACTTC. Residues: CSVSLDRGGGETQYF.

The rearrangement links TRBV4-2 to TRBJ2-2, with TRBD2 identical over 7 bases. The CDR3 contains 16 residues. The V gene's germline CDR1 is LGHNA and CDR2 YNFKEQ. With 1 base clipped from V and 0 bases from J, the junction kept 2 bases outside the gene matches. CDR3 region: CASSQVAGANTGELFF. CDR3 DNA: TGTGCCAGCAGCCAAGTCGCGGGAGCGAACACCGGGGAGCTGTTTTTT.